The rows below give T cell receptor beta chains drawn from one sample of a study of blood T cell repertoires in COVID-19. The assay was immunoSEQ multiplex PCR, and TCRdb's table has in-frame clones only and misses some. The sample lists approximately 50,000 clones, 90% seen once, with approximately 6.2% in the top ten. Sequencing was carried out using peripheral blood. Receptor source: a man aged 35 to 55 with acute or convalescent COVID-19. The CDR3 runs from the conserved cysteine through the conserved F or W. A D gene is named only where the DNA matches it firmly. Only some rows state a clone size, as once, few, many or a class for expanded clones.

D gene,clone size,J gene,V gene,CDR3 protein,CDR3 DNA
NA,NA,TRBJ1-1,TRBV4-2,CASSQVSGMNTEAFF,TGTGCCAGCAGCCAAGTATCGGGGATGAACACTGAAGCTTTCTTT
NA,NA,TRBJ2-5,TRBV18,CASSPAPPDQETQYF,TGTGCCAGCTCACCAGCACCTCCAGACCAAGAGACCCAGTACTTC
NA,NA,TRBJ2-1,TRBV7-9,CASSSTGTGHNEQFF,TGTGCCAGCAGCTCAACCGGGACTGGTCACAATGAGCAGTTCTTC
NA,NA,TRBJ1-6,TRBV30,CAWSGTSDSPLHF,TGTGCCTGGAGTGGGACATCAGATTCACCCCTCCACTTT
NA,once,TRBJ1-5,TRBV9,CASSVSALSNQPQHF,TGTGCCAGCAGCGTATCCGCGTTAAGCAATCAGCCCCAGCATTTT
TRBD2,NA,TRBJ2-2,TRBV11-2,CASSLDGGRFTGELFF,TGTGCCAGCAGCTTAGACGGCGGGAGATTCACCGGGGAGCTGTTTTTT
NA,once,TRBJ2-3,TRBV18,CASSPPSKDTQYF,TGTGCCAGCTCACCACCATCTAAAGATACGCAGTATTTT
NA,NA,TRBJ2-1,TRBV27,CASTQGGLPRRNEQFF,TGTGCCAGCACTCAAGGGGGACTACCCCGCCGGAATGAGCAGTTCTTC
TRBD1,NA,TRBJ1-1,TRBV7-8,CASSLGRDRGGEAFF,TGTGCCAGCAGCTTAGGGAGGGACAGGGGCGGAGAAGCTTTCTTT
NA,NA,TRBJ2-3,TRBV19,CASAERGRTDTQYF,TGTGCCAGCGCCGAACGAGGGCGCACAGATACGCAGTATTTT
NA,NA,TRBJ2-5,TRBV7-2,CASSFGAETQYF,TGTGCCAGCAGCTTTGGGGCGGAGACCCAGTACTTC
NA,NA,TRBJ2-1,TRBV5-1,CASSLGGDYNEQFF,TGCGCCAGCAGCTTGGGCGGGGACTACAATGAGCAGTTCTTC
NA,NA,TRBJ2-3,TRBV9,CASSPRLGTDTQYF,TGTGCCAGCAGCCCTCGACTAGGCACAGATACGCAGTATTTT
NA,few,TRBJ2-3,TRBV11-3,CASSLEGRDKDTQYF,TGTGCCAGCAGCTTAGAAGGACGGGACAAAGATACGCAGTATTTT
TRBD2,NA,TRBJ2-5,TRBV2,CANYGLAGGETQYF,TGTGCCAACTACGGACTAGCGGGAGGGGAGACCCAGTACTTC
TRBD2,NA,TRBJ2-1,TRBV18,CASSGPGTSTYNEQFF,TGTGCCAGCTCAGGCCCCGGGACTAGCACCTACAATGAGCAGTTCTTC
NA,NA,TRBJ1-1,TRBV2,CASSVRQADTEAFF,TGTGCCAGCAGTGTAAGACAGGCAGACACTGAAGCTTTCTTT
TRBD1,NA,TRBJ2-7,TRBV19,CASSTGQGIYEQYF,TGTGCCAGTAGTACGGGACAGGGAATCTACGAGCAGTACTTC
TRBD2,NA,TRBJ2-1,TRBV9,CASSARLAGVHEQFF,TGTGCCAGCAGCGCCCGACTAGCGGGAGTGCATGAGCAGTTCTTC
TRBD2,NA,TRBJ2-1,TRBV19,CASSIISSGSYNEQFF,TGTGCCAGTAGTATAATTTCTAGCGGGTCCTACAATGAGCAGTTCTTC
NA,NA,TRBJ2-1,TRBV11-2,CASSLIALNYNEQFF,TGTGCCAGCAGCCTTATAGCTCTAAACTACAATGAGCAGTTCTTC
TRBD2,once,TRBJ2-1,TRBV27,CASSPQREGRGIF,TGTGCCAGCAGTCCGCAGCGGGAGGGGCGAGGGATCTTC
NA,NA,TRBJ1-6,TRBV5-1,CASSSTGHRTPLHF,TGCGCCAGCAGTTCCACAGGGCACAGGACACCCCTCCACTTT
NA,NA,TRBJ1-5,TRBV27,CASSLWGENQPQHF,TGTGCCAGCAGTTTATGGGGAGAGAATCAGCCCCAGCATTTT
NA,NA,TRBJ1-1,TRBV6-4,CASPEEGEAFF,TGTGCCTCCCCCGAGGAGGGTGAAGCTTTCTTT
NA,NA,TRBJ2-5,TRBV6-5,CASILGQQETQYF,NA
TRBD2,NA,TRBJ2-3,TRBV6-5,CASSKPGLASDTQYF,TGTGCCAGCAGTAAGCCGGGACTAGCGTCAGATACGCAGTATTTT
TRBD2,NA,TRBJ2-1,TRBV27,CASSSRTSGRQQFF,TGTGCCAGCAGTTCCCGGACTAGCGGGAGGCAGCAGTTCTTC
NA,NA,TRBJ2-7,TRBV7-2,CASSLQGFNEQYF,TGTGCCAGCAGCTTACAGGGATTCAACGAGCAGTACTTC
NA,NA,TRBJ2-7,TRBV5-5,CASSLALTEQYF,TGTGCCAGCAGCTTGGCCCTAACGGAGCAGTACTTC
NA,NA,TRBJ1-5,TRBV30,CAWSRRRSDQPQHF,TGTGCCTGGAGTAGAAGACGCAGCGATCAGCCCCAGCATTTT
NA,NA,TRBJ1-2,TRBV4-2,CASSQEKGGGYTF,TGTGCCAGCAGCCAAGAAAAGGGAGGTGGCTACACCTTC
NA,NA,TRBJ2-7,TRBV3-1/TRBV3-2,CASSWGLAYEQYF,TGTGCCAGCAGTTGGGGCCTCGCCTACGAGCAGTACTTC
TRBD2,NA,TRBJ2-2,TRBV30,CAWRGGRGTGELFF,TGTGCCTGGAGGGGAGGGAGGGGAACCGGGGAGCTGTTTTTT
NA,NA,TRBJ2-2,TRBV30,CAWSPLTTVAGELFF,TGTGCCTGGAGCCCCCTAACGACTGTGGCCGGGGAGCTGTTTTTT
TRBD1,NA,TRBJ2-3,TRBV6-1,CASSEGWGQGVSDTQYF,TGTGCCAGCAGTGAAGGATGGGGACAGGGGGTTTCAGATACGCAGTATTTT
NA,NA,TRBJ2-1,TRBV16,CASSPPSDESSYNEQFF,TGTGCCAGCAGCCCCCCCAGCGACGAAAGCTCCTACAATGAGCAGTTCTTC
NA,NA,TRBJ2-1,TRBV6-6,CASSPAPYNEQFF,TGTGCCAGCAGTCCAGCGCCTTACAATGAGCAGTTCTTC
TRBD2,NA,TRBJ2-3,TRBV18,CASSPVLAGADTQYF,TGTGCCAGCTCACCTGTACTAGCGGGAGCAGATACGCAGTATTTT
TRBD2,NA,TRBJ2-1,TRBV6-4,CASSERAGFYNEQFF,TGTGCCAGCAGTGAAAGAGCGGGGTTCTACAATGAGCAGTTCTTC
NA,NA,TRBJ1-1,TRBV6-6,CASSYGGGTEAFF,TGTGCCAGCAGTTACGGGGGCGGCACTGAAGCTTTCTTT
NA,NA,TRBJ1-5,TRBV30,CAWTGGANQPQHF,TGTGCCTGGACTGGGGGGGCGAATCAGCCCCAGCATTTT
NA,NA,TRBJ1-3,TRBV19,CASSILAGRSGNTIYF,TGTGCCAGTAGTATATTAGCAGGGCGCTCTGGAAACACCATATATTTT
NA,NA,TRBJ2-7,TRBV30,CAWMGSSLSYEQYF,TGTGCCTGGATGGGCAGTTCCCTCTCCTACGAGCAGTACTTC
NA,NA,TRBJ2-2,TRBV11-3,CASSLTGGGELFF,TGTGCCAGCAGCTTGACAGGTGGCGGGGAGCTGTTTTTT